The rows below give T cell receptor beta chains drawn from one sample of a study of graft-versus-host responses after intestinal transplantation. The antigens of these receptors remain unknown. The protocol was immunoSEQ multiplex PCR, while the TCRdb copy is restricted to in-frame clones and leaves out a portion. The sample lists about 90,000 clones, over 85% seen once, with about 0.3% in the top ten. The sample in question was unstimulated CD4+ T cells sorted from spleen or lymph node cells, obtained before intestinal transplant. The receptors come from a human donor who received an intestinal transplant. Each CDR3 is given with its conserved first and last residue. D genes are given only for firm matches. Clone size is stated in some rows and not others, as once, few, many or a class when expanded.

cdr3_aa: CASSQEISGSYLDTQYF; cdr3_nt: TGTGCCAGCAGCCAAGAAATTAGCGGGAGTTATTTGGATACGCAGTATTTT; j_call: TRBJ2-3; clone_size: -; d_call: TRBD2; v_call: TRBV4-2; cdr3_length: 17
cdr3_aa: CASIRTGSNTDTQYF; cdr3_nt: TGTGCCAGCATCCGAACAGGGTCCAACACAGATACGCAGTATTTT; j_call: TRBJ2-3; clone_size: -; d_call: -; v_call: TRBV2; cdr3_length: 15
cdr3_aa: CASKLGSGANVLTF; cdr3_nt: TGCGCCAGCAAATTAGGGTCTGGGGCCAACGTCCTGACTTTC; j_call: TRBJ2-6; clone_size: few; d_call: -; v_call: TRBV10-2; cdr3_length: 14
cdr3_aa: CASSTGFGYNEQFF; cdr3_nt: TGTGCCAGCAGTACAGGGTTTGGGTACAATGAGCAGTTCTTC; j_call: TRBJ2-1; clone_size: -; d_call: -; v_call: TRBV6-6; cdr3_length: 14
cdr3_aa: CASSLGGSRVETQYF; cdr3_nt: TGCGCCAGCAGCTTGGGGGGGTCGAGGGTAGAGACCCAGTACTTC; j_call: TRBJ2-5; clone_size: -; d_call: -; v_call: TRBV5-1; cdr3_length: 15
cdr3_aa: CASKGARRNQPQHF; cdr3_nt: TGTGCCAGCAAGGGGGCCCGACGGAATCAGCCCCAGCATTTT; j_call: TRBJ1-5; clone_size: -; d_call: -; v_call: TRBV21-1; cdr3_length: 14
cdr3_aa: CASNFEFLAGVTDTQYF; cdr3_nt: TGTGCCAGCAACTTCGAGTTCCTAGCGGGAGTAACGGATACGCAGTATTTT; j_call: TRBJ2-3; clone_size: -; d_call: TRBD2; v_call: TRBV7-2; cdr3_length: 17
cdr3_aa: CASSVGASGLRETQYF; cdr3_nt: TGTGCCAGCAGCGTAGGGGCTAGCGGCCTCCGAGAGACCCAGTACTTC; j_call: TRBJ2-5; clone_size: -; d_call: TRBD2; v_call: TRBV9; cdr3_length: 16
cdr3_aa: CASSSTTALYTDTQYF; cdr3_nt: TGTGCCAGCAGCTCCACGACAGCGCTCTACACAGATACGCAGTATTTT; j_call: TRBJ2-3; clone_size: -; d_call: -; v_call: TRBV28; cdr3_length: 16
cdr3_aa: CSVLQRSGNTIYF; cdr3_nt: TGCAGCGTCCTACAGAGATCTGGAAACACCATATATTTT; j_call: TRBJ1-3; clone_size: -; d_call: -; v_call: TRBV29-1; cdr3_length: 13
cdr3_aa: CASSQDPVFNYGYTF; cdr3_nt: TGCGCCAGCAGCCAAGACCCCGTTTTTAACTATGGCTACACCTTC; j_call: TRBJ1-2; clone_size: -; d_call: -; v_call: TRBV4-1; cdr3_length: 15
cdr3_aa: CASSSDRGRVGYTF; cdr3_nt: TGTGCCAGCAGCTCCGACAGGGGGCGAGTTGGCTACACCTTC; j_call: TRBJ1-2; clone_size: few; d_call: TRBD1; v_call: TRBV7-9; cdr3_length: 14
cdr3_aa: CASSPARSTDTQYF; cdr3_nt: TGTGCCAGCTCACCGGCCCGGTCCACAGATACGCAGTATTTT; j_call: TRBJ2-3; clone_size: -; d_call: -; v_call: TRBV18; cdr3_length: 14
cdr3_aa: CASSEWASGDTQYF; cdr3_nt: TGTGCCAGCAGTGAATGGGCTAGCGGAGATACGCAGTATTTT; j_call: TRBJ2-3; clone_size: once; d_call: TRBD2; v_call: TRBV25-1; cdr3_length: 14
cdr3_aa: CASSYNRGPGETQYF; cdr3_nt: TGTGCCAGCAGCTATAACAGGGGGCCGGGGGAGACCCAGTACTTC; j_call: TRBJ2-5; clone_size: -; d_call: TRBD1; v_call: TRBV7-2; cdr3_length: 15
cdr3_aa: CASSLKSSGAAGFYEQYF; cdr3_nt: TGTGCCAGCAGCTTAAAGTCGAGCGGCGCAGCCGGTTTCTACGAGCAGTACTTC; j_call: TRBJ2-7; clone_size: once; d_call: -; v_call: TRBV7-2; cdr3_length: 18
cdr3_aa: CASSSATSGIGETQYF; cdr3_nt: TGTGCCAGCAGCTCCGCGACTAGCGGGATCGGAGAGACCCAGTACTTC; j_call: TRBJ2-5; clone_size: -; d_call: TRBD2; v_call: TRBV9; cdr3_length: 16
cdr3_aa: CASSLVSRNTEAFF; cdr3_nt: TGTGCCAGCAGTTTAGTGAGCAGGAACACTGAAGCTTTCTTT; j_call: TRBJ1-1; clone_size: -; d_call: -; v_call: TRBV28; cdr3_length: 14
cdr3_aa: CASSTRITGKREMYNEQFF; cdr3_nt: TGCGCCAGCAGCACCAGAATCACCGGGAAAAGGGAAATGTACAATGAGCAGTTCTTC; j_call: TRBJ2-1; clone_size: -; d_call: -; v_call: TRBV5-1; cdr3_length: 19
cdr3_aa: CASSLPGTSTGELFF; cdr3_nt: TGTGCCAGCAGCTTGCCCGGGACGTCCACCGGGGAGCTGTTTTTT; j_call: TRBJ2-2; clone_size: -; d_call: -; v_call: TRBV5-6; cdr3_length: 15
cdr3_aa: CASSPNVNEQFF; cdr3_nt: TGTGCCAGCAGCCCCAACGTTAATGAGCAGTTCTTC; j_call: TRBJ2-1; clone_size: -; d_call: -; v_call: TRBV7-9; cdr3_length: 12
cdr3_aa: CASSPRAGWYTEAFF; cdr3_nt: TGTGCCAGCAGCCCCCGGGCAGGTTGGTATACTGAAGCTTTCTTT; j_call: TRBJ1-1; clone_size: -; d_call: -; v_call: TRBV9; cdr3_length: 15
cdr3_aa: CATTPARAGTGELFF; cdr3_nt: TGTGCCACCACCCCTGCCAGGGCGGGCACCGGGGAGCTGTTTTTT; j_call: TRBJ2-2; clone_size: -; d_call: -; v_call: TRBV15; cdr3_length: 15